This T cell receptor (beta chain) was found in a study of control samples from healthy donors and cancer patients. Method: immunoSEQ multiplex PCR; TCRdb's copy keeps in-frame clones and lacks some. The sample has 170,000 or so clones; 91% are singletons. The CDR3 consists of 13 residues. Germline loops: CDR1 SEHNR, CDR2 FQNEAQ (reference sequence). Trimming removed 3 bases from V and 6 bases from J; junction bases left unmatched: 2. The sequenced sample was blood. The chain uses TRBV7-9 and TRBJ1-2, with TRBD1 matching 9 bases. The sequence was obtained from a woman between 40 and 55 years old in good health. This CDR3 reads CASSFGQGNGYTF. CDR3 coding DNA: TGTGCCAGCAGCTTTGGACAGGGGAATGGCTACACCTTC. Full variable domain (remainder filled in from reference TRBV7-9 and TRBJ1-2): DTGVSQNPRHKITKRGQNVTFRCDPISEHNRLYWYRQTLGQGPEFLTYFQNEAQLEKSRLLSDRFSAERPKGSFSTLEIQRTEQGDSAMYLCASSFGQGNGYTFGSGTRLTVV.